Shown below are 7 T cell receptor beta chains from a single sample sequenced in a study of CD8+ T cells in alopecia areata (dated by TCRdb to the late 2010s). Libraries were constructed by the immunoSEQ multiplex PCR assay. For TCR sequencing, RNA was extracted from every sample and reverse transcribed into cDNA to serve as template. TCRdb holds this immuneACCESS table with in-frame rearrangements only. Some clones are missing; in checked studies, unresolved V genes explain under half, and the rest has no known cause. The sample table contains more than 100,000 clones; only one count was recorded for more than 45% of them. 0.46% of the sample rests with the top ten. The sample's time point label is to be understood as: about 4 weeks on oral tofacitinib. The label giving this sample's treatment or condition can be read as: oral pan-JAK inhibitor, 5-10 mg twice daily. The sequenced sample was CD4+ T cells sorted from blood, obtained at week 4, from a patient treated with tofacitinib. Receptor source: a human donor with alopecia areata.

The CDR3 loop is CSIRLNTGELFF. CDR3 nucleotides: TGCAGCATCCGACTGAACACCGGGGAGCTGTTTTTT. V and J are TRBV29-1 and TRBJ2-2, with D hard to call. The germline V and J ends were trimmed by 8 bases and 1 base, with 8 bases remaining between them. CDR3 length: 12 residues. From germline, CDR1 is SQVTM and CDR2 ANQGSEA.

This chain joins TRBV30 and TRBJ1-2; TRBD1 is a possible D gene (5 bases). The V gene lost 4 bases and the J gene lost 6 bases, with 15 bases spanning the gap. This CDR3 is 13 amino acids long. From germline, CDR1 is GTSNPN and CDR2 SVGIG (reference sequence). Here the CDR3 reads CAWIPRGVDGYTF. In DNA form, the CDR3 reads TGTGCCTGGATCCCCCGGGGGGTGGATGGCTACACCTTC.

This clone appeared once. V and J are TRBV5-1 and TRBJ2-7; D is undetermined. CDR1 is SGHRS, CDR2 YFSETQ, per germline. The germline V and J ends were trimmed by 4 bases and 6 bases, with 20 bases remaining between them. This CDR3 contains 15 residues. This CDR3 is CASSQSLWSRTEQYF. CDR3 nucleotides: TGCGCCAGCAGCCAGTCCTTATGGAGTCGGACCGAGCAGTACTTC. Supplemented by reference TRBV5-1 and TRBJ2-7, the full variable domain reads KAGVTQTPRYLIKTRGQQVTLSCSPISGHRSVSWYQQTPGQGLQFLFEYFSETQRNKGNFPGRFSGRQFSNSRSEMNVSTLELGDSALYLCASSQSLWSRTEQYFGPGTRLTVT.

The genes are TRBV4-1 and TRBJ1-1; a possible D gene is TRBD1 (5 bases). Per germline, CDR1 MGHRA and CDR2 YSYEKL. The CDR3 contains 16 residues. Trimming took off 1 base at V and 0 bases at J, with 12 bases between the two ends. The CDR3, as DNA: TGCGCCAGCAGCCAAGCGGGGCAGGCTTTGAACACTGAAGCTTTCTTT. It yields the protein CASSQAGQALNTEAFF.

The CDR3 DNA reads as TGCAGCGCCCGACTGGGTAAAGAGACCCAGTACTTC. Translating it yields CSARLGKETQYF. V usage is TRBV29-1 and J usage is TRBJ2-5; D gene ambiguous. The CDR3 loop spans 12 amino acids. Trimming took 7 bases from V and 3 from J, leaving 12 bases between them. Germline V gene lookup returns CDR1 SQVTM and CDR2 ANQGSEA.

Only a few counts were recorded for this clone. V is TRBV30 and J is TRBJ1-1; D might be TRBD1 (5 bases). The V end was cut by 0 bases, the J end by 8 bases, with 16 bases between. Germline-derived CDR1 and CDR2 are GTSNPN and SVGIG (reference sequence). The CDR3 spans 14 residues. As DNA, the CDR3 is TGTGCCTGGAGTGTCCTAGGGGTGCCCAGGGAAGCTTTCTTT. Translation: CAWSVLGVPREAFF.

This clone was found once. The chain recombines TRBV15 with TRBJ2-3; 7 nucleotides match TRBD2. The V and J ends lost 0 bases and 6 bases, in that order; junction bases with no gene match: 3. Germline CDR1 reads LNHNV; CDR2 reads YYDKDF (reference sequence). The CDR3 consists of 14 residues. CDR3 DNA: TGTGCCACCAGCAGAGATCGGGGGGAGGATACGCAGTATTTT. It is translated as CATSRDRGEDTQYF. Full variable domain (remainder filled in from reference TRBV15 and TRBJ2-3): DAMVIQNPRYQVTQFGKPVTLSCSQTLNHNVMYWYQQKSSQAPKLLFHYYDKDFNNEADTPDNFQSRRPNTSFCFLDIRSPGLGDTAMYLCATSRDRGEDTQYFGPGTRLTVL.